These T cell receptor beta chains were read from a single sample in a study of blood T cell repertoires in COVID-19. Measured with immunoSEQ multiplex PCR; TCRdb has only the in-frame clones, and not every one. Counted here are some 230,000 clones, 85% to 90% occurring once; the ten biggest clones make up 10%. Material: peripheral blood. Receptors were obtained from a woman aged 45-59 years with COVID-19, enrolled during active disease. Both conserved end residues are part of each CDR3. The D gene is left open where the match is weak. Clone size is stated in some rows and not others, as once, few, many or a class when expanded.

J gene: TRBJ2-1
clone size: .
V gene: TRBV24-1
D gene: TRBD1
CDR3 DNA: TGTGCCACCAGTGCATATGGCAGGGGGCGATACAATGAGCAGTTCTTC
CDR3 protein: CATSAYGRGRYNEQFF

J gene: TRBJ1-6
clone size: .
V gene: TRBV6-2/TRBV6-3
D gene: .
CDR3 DNA: TGTGCCAGCAGTTCCTCTGGGAGGGGCTATAATTCACCCCTCCACTTT
CDR3 protein: CASSSSGRGYNSPLHF

J gene: TRBJ2-7
clone size: .
V gene: TRBV10-2
D gene: .
CDR3 DNA: TGCGCCAGCATGGTTTACAGGGAGTCCTGGGAGCAGTACTTC
CDR3 protein: CASMVYRESWEQYF

J gene: TRBJ2-7
clone size: .
V gene: TRBV9
D gene: .
CDR3 DNA: TGTGCCAGCAGCGGAGGGGACAACTCCTACGAGCAGTACTTC
CDR3 protein: CASSGGDNSYEQYF

J gene: TRBJ2-7
clone size: .
V gene: TRBV15
D gene: TRBD1
CDR3 DNA: TGTGCCACCAGGGACAGGGGGGGGGCCTACGAGCAGTACTTC
CDR3 protein: CATRDRGGAYEQYF

J gene: TRBJ1-3
clone size: .
V gene: TRBV30
D gene: .
CDR3 DNA: TGTGCCTGGTCCGTTGTCTCTGGAAACACCATATATTTT
CDR3 protein: CAWSVVSGNTIYF

J gene: TRBJ2-1
clone size: .
V gene: TRBV18
D gene: TRBD1
CDR3 DNA: TGTGCCAGCTCGAACTTAAACCGGGACAGTGAGCTCTTC
CDR3 protein: CASSNLNRDSELF

J gene: TRBJ2-7
clone size: .
V gene: TRBV27
D gene: TRBD1
CDR3 DNA: TGTGCCAGCAGTCGGACAGGGGGCTACGAGCAGTACTTC
CDR3 protein: CASSRTGGYEQYF

J gene: TRBJ1-4
clone size: .
V gene: TRBV7-9
D gene: TRBD1
CDR3 DNA: TGTGCCAGCAGCCCAACGGGACAGGGGGCGGGTGAAAAACTGTTTTTT
CDR3 protein: CASSPTGQGAGEKLFF

J gene: TRBJ1-2
clone size: .
V gene: TRBV7-9
D gene: TRBD1
CDR3 DNA: TGTGCCAGCAGCATGACCCAGGGGGCTGAGGGCTACACCTTC
CDR3 protein: CASSMTQGAEGYTF

J gene: TRBJ1-1
clone size: .
V gene: TRBV7-2
D gene: TRBD1
CDR3 DNA: TGTGCCAGCAGCCTAACAGGGGGAAGAGGAGCTTTCTTT
CDR3 protein: CASSLTGGRGAFF

J gene: TRBJ1-6
clone size: .
V gene: TRBV12-5
D gene: TRBD1
CDR3 DNA: TGTGCTAGTGGTTTCACAGGGGACGGTTCACCCCTCCACTTT
CDR3 protein: CASGFTGDGSPLHF

J gene: TRBJ2-3
clone size: once
V gene: TRBV6-5
D gene: .
CDR3 DNA: TGTGCCAGCAGTTACACCCCAGATACAGATACGCAGTATTTT
CDR3 protein: CASSYTPDTDTQYF

J gene: TRBJ2-7
clone size: .
V gene: TRBV19
D gene: TRBD2
CDR3 DNA: TGTGCCAGTAGTATAGGAGCGGGAGCCTCCTACGAGCAGTACTTC
CDR3 protein: CASSIGAGASYEQYF